Presented here are 25 T cell receptor beta chains from one specimen sequenced in a study of T cell responses to AZD1222 COVID-19 vaccine. The protocol was immunoSEQ multiplex PCR, while the TCRdb copy is restricted to in-frame clones and leaves out a portion. The table shows 150,000 or so clones, with roughly 87% occurring only once. Here the sequenced sample was peripheral blood, taken 28 days after the second AZD1222 dose. The source of these receptors is an adult who received the AZD1222 COVID-19 vaccine.

The V gene is TRBV3-1 (or the pseudogene TRBV3-2), the J gene TRBJ1-1; possibly TRBD1 for D (6 bases). The germline V gene has CDR1 LGHDT and CDR2 YNNKEL (reference sequence). The CDR3 covers 15 residues. CDR3 protein: CATKRQGLIMTEAFF. The CDR3 region has the DNA TGTGCTACAAAACGGCAGGGGCTCATAATGACTGAAGCTTTCTTT.

This chain uses TRBV6-5 with TRBJ1-6; TRBD1 matches at 7 bases. Germline CDR1 and CDR2: MNHEY and SVGAGI. V lost 4 bases, J lost 8 bases, and 11 bases stayed unmatched. The CDR3 is 16 residues long. The DNA for the CDR3 is TGTGCCAGCAGTTCCCGTTTTGGGACAGTTGATTCACCCCTCCACTTT. Translated, it gives CASSSRFGTVDSPLHF.

This chain uses TRBV11-2 with TRBJ2-2, with TRBD2 as a possible D gene (5 bases). Trimming removed 1 base from V and 9 bases from J, with 12 bases in between. The germline V gene encodes CDR1 SGHAT and CDR2 FQNNGV. The CDR3 extends over 14 amino acids. The CDR3 loop is CASSLAGNGRELFF. DNA of the CDR3: TGTGCCAGCAGCTTAGCGGGGAACGGGCGGGAGCTGTTTTTT.

V and J are TRBV28 and TRBJ2-1; 12 nucleotides line up with TRBD1. The germline CDR1 and CDR2 sequences are MDHEN and SYDVKM. The CDR3 runs 15 residues. J was trimmed by 9 bases and V by 8 bases; bases with no gene match: 11. CDR3 bases: TGTGCCAGCCTTCAGGCGGGACAGGGGGCAGGTGAGCAGTTCTTC. The encoded protein is CASLQAGQGAGEQFF.

The chain couples TRBV6-5 to TRBJ2-7; 10 bases are shared with TRBD1. Germline loops: CDR1 MNHEY, CDR2 SVGAGI. The CDR3 length is 14 residues. Trimming cost V 7 bases and J 4 bases; bases outside gene matches: 7. CDR3 bases: TGTGCCAGCACCACGGACAGGGGGGGATACGAGCAGTACTTC. Encoded protein: CASTTDRGGYEQYF.

V usage is TRBV12-3 or TRBV12-4 and J usage is TRBJ2-5, with 8 bases matching TRBD1. The CDR3 has 13 residues. J gave up 5 bases and V 6 bases, and 5 bases lay outside the gene matches. CDR3: CASSGQGVETQYF. CDR3 nucleotide sequence: TGTGCCAGCAGCGGACAGGGTGTGGAGACCCAGTACTTC.

The genes are TRBV10-1 and TRBJ1-5; D ambiguous. The CDR3 runs 14 residues. Germline loops: CDR1 WNHNN, CDR2 SYGVQD (reference sequence). Trimming took 10 bases from V and 0 from J, leaving 13 bases between them. CDR3 in amino acids: CATWNGDSNQPQHF. CDR3 sequence (DNA): TGCGCCACCTGGAACGGGGATAGCAATCAGCCCCAGCATTTT.

V and J are TRBV6-5 and TRBJ1-2; 7 bases align to TRBD1. The CDR3 covers 13 residues. Losses at the gene ends were 6 bases for V and 2 bases for J; bases not matched to a gene: 3. Germline V gene sequence: CDR1 MNHEY, CDR2 SVGAGI. For the CDR3, the DNA is TGTGCCAGCAGCCCGACAGGGAACTATGGCTACACCTTC. The encoded protein is CASSPTGNYGYTF.

The CDR3 protein is CASTRSPNTEAFF. CDR3 coding DNA: TGTGCCAGCACCCGCTCCCCGAACACTGAAGCTTTCTTT. The rearrangement joins TRBV16 to TRBJ1-1; no reliable D call. V lost 7 bases and J 1 base, leaving 10 bases between the germline ends. Germline lookup yields CDR1 KGHSY and CDR2 FQNENV. The CDR3 sequence is 13 residues long.

V and J are TRBV11-2 and TRBJ2-7; 10 bases match TRBD2. Germline-derived CDR1 and CDR2 are SGHAT and FQNNGV. The CDR3 extends over 16 amino acids. V shed 1 base, J shed 3 bases, and the junction held 6 bases outside the gene matches. The CDR3 DNA reads as TGTGCCAGCAGCTTAGCTTCTAGCGGGGGTATCTACGAGCAGTACTTC. Amino acid sequence: CASSLASSGGIYEQYF.

The rearrangement uses TRBV4-2 and TRBJ2-7; 11 bases agree with TRBD2. This CDR3 is built from 17 residues. After removal of 0 bases from V and 3 bases from J, the junction contained 7 bases not matched to a gene. Germline V gives CDR1 LGHNA, CDR2 YNFKEQ. The CDR3 spells CASSQDTTSGEYYEQYF. CDR3 nucleotide sequence: TGTGCCAGCAGCCAAGATACGACTAGCGGGGAGTACTACGAGCAGTACTTC.

The V gene is TRBV9, the J gene TRBJ1-2; D not certain. The CDR3 loop spans 15 amino acids. Trimming pared 3 bases from V and 0 bases from J, leaving 12 bases between. CDR1 and CDR2 (germline): SGDLS, YYNGEE. In DNA, the CDR3 is TGTGCCAGCAGCGACCCCACGGGCGCTAACTATGGCTACACCTTC. As protein: CASSDPTGANYGYTF.

The J gene is TRBJ1-6, the V gene TRBV14; TRBD1 might be the D (5 bases). Germline values: CDR1 SGHDN, CDR2 FVKESK. V shed 0 bases and J shed 9 bases, with 12 bases lying between them. The CDR3 runs to 15 residues. CDR3 coding DNA: TGTGCCAGCAGCCAAGATCAGGGTAGATCTTCACCCCTCCACTTT. Translation gives CASSQDQGRSSPLHF.

This chain links TRBV28 with TRBJ1-5; unclear D gene. The CDR3 has 17 residues. Germline values: CDR1 MDHEN, CDR2 SYDVKM. The V gene lost 6 bases and the J gene lost 2 bases, with 20 bases spanning the gap. The CDR3 sequence: CASRPGGIKMGNQPQHF. The DNA for the CDR3 is TGTGCCAGCAGGCCCGGCGGCATCAAAATGGGCAATCAGCCCCAGCATTTT.

V is TRBV5-1 and J is TRBJ1-5; D is perhaps TRBD1 (5 bases). Germline V gene lookup returns CDR1 SGHRS and CDR2 YFSETQ. The CDR3 consists of 15 residues. V lost 0 bases and J lost 2, with 9 bases in between. This chain's CDR3 is CASSLEGEGNQPQHF. The CDR3 DNA reads TGCGCCAGCAGCTTGGAAGGGGAAGGCAATCAGCCCCAGCATTTT.

The chain is built from TRBV10-3 and TRBJ2-2, with 12 bases aligning to TRBD2. Germline lookup yields CDR1 ENHRY and CDR2 SYGVKD. The CDR3 length is 19 residues. Unmatched junction bases numbered 6, after V lost 0 bases and J lost 1 base. CDR3 sequence (DNA): TGTGCCATCAGTGAGTCGACGGGACTAGCGGGCGGGAACACCGGGGAGCTGTTTTTT. It codes for CAISESTGLAGGNTGELFF.

This clone was detected only once. The rearrangement joins TRBV2 to TRBJ1-1, with D perhaps matching TRBD1 (5 bases). Germline CDR1 SNHLY, CDR2 FYNNEI. Between the trimmed V and J ends, which lost 7 bases and 6 bases, there was a span of 12 bases. The CDR3 is 12 amino acids. CDR3 protein: CASMAGISEAFF. The CDR3 bases are TGTGCCAGCATGGCAGGGATATCTGAAGCTTTCTTT.

This rearrangement joins TRBV29-1 to TRBJ1-5; 11 nucleotides agree with TRBD1. The germline V gene has CDR1 SQVTM and CDR2 ANQGSEA. This CDR3 has 13 amino acids. J was trimmed by 7 bases and V by 5 bases; bases with no gene match: 4. CDR3 in amino acids: CSVRTGGRQPQHF. The CDR3 nucleotides are TGCAGCGTTCGGACAGGGGGCAGGCAGCCCCAGCATTTT.

V and J are TRBV5-1 and TRBJ1-5; D ambiguous. The length of the CDR3 is 13 residues. Trimming stripped 0 bases from V and 4 bases from J, with 5 bases between. Looked up from germline, CDR1 is SGHRS and CDR2 is YFSETQ. The CDR3 here is CASSLGANQPQHF. DNA for the CDR3: TGCGCCAGCAGCTTGGGGGCGAATCAGCCCCAGCATTTT.

This clone was seen a few times. This chain uses TRBV6-6 with TRBJ1-6; 7 bases are shared with TRBD1. Germline lookup yields CDR1 MNHNY and CDR2 SVGAGI (reference sequence). V gave up 3 bases and J gave up 13 bases; unmatched junction bases: 12. This CDR3 spans 15 amino acids. CDR3: CASSYDETGYYPLHF. Here the CDR3 DNA reads TGTGCCAGCAGTTATGACGAGACAGGGTATTATCCCCTCCACTTT.

The V and J genes are TRBV19 and TRBJ1-2; 7 bases agree with TRBD1. CDR3 length: 15 residues. V lost 3 bases, J lost 4 bases, and 8 bases stayed unmatched. Looked up from germline, CDR1 is LNHDA and CDR2 is SQIVND (reference sequence). The CDR3, as DNA: TGTGCCAGTAGTATGCCCCGGACAGGTCTCTATGGCTACACCTTC. This encodes CASSMPRTGLYGYTF.

This rearrangement joins TRBV30 to TRBJ1-2; D remains unclear. V lost 2 bases and J lost 0, with 10 bases in between. Per the germline V gene, CDR1 is GTSNPN and CDR2 is SVGIG (reference sequence). The CDR3 is 14 amino acids. CDR3 coding DNA: TGTGCCTGGAGTTCGGGCGGATCTAACTATGGCTACACCTTC. Translation: CAWSSGGSNYGYTF.

This rearrangement joins TRBV7-9 to TRBJ1-1; TRBD1 is a possible D gene (5 bases). CDR1 is SEHNR and CDR2 is FQNEAQ in the germline V gene (reference sequence). V dropped 5 bases and J dropped 3 bases, with 10 bases sitting between them. The CDR3 totals 13 residues. CDR3 protein: CASSVQGDTEAFF. The CDR3 DNA reads as TGTGCCAGCAGCGTGCAGGGAGACACTGAAGCTTTCTTT. The full variable domain, completed using reference TRBV7-9 and TRBJ1-1, is DTGVSQNPRHKITKRGQNVTFRCDPISEHNRLYWYRQTLGQGPEFLTYFQNEAQLEKSRLLSDRFSAERPKGSFSTLEIQRTEQGDSAMYLCASSVQGDTEAFFGQGTRLTVV.

J is TRBJ1-5 and V is TRBV5-5, with a weak D call TRBD1 (5 bases). The CDR3 length is 15 residues. Germline V gives CDR1 SGHKS, CDR2 YYEKEE (reference sequence). V shed 3 bases and J shed 0 bases, with 10 bases lying between them. The CDR3, as DNA: TGTGCCAGCAGCTCGGACATCGATAGCAATCAGCCCCAGCATTTT. Translated: CASSSDIDSNQPQHF.

The chain combines TRBV18 with TRBJ2-7; 8 bases agree with TRBD1. J was trimmed by 2 bases and V by 10 bases; bases with no gene match: 7. The CDR3 runs 13 residues. CDR1 and CDR2 (germline): KGHSH, LQKENI. CDR3 sequence reads: CATQGAPTYEQYF. CDR3 coding DNA: TGTGCCACCCAGGGGGCCCCCACCTACGAGCAGTACTTC.